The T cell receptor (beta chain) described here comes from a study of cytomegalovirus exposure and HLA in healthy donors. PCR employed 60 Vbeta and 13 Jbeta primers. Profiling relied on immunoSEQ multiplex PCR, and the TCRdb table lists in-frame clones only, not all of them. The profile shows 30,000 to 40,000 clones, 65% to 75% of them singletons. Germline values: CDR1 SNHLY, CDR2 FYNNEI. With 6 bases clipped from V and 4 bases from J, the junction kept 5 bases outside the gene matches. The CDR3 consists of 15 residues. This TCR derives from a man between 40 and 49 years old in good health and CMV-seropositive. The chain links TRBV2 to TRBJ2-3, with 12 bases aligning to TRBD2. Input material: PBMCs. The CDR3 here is CASRVLAGGADTQYF. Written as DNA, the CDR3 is TGTGCCAGCAGAGTACTAGCGGGGGGTGCAGATACGCAGTATTTT.